The source of this TCR beta chain is a study of regulatory T cells in long-lasting Graves disease. Study outcomes and limitations: Results may be inaccurate due to the small sample size.

Time point denoted: newly diagnosed GD, antithyroid drugs for less than 3 months. The authors made the TCR library using RNA they extracted from PBMCs. This clonotype was detected a few times. Its antigen remains unknown. The CDR3 runs 14 residues. Germline lookup yields CDR1 SGHRS and CDR2 YFSETQ. Trimming pared 9 bases from V and 7 bases from J, leaving 20 bases between. Both iRepertoire HTBI primers and Arm-PCR of CDR3 regions were used to build the TCR beta libraries. TCRdb re-derived calls from the multiplex PCR reads in MiXCR, one entry per CDR3 protein. The sample carries 360,000 or so distinct CDR3 sequences, about 16% recorded once. These data also formed part of another study, on T cells in Graves' hyperthyroidism and ophthalmopathy. That report notes: In the first-round RT-PCR of the TCR CDR3, the HTBI primer set was used. Most thyroid-expanded clonotypes above 0.001 were also found in blood.

This sequence was found in a woman between 18 and 29 years old with Graves disease. The sample was peripheral blood mononuclear cells (PBMCs), taken at new diagnosis, from a patient treated with antithyroid drugs. The J gene is TRBJ1-5, the V gene TRBV5-1; weak D call: TRBD1 (6 bases). The CDR3 region has the DNA TGCGCCAACCAGAAAACAGGGTTTTACCAGCCCCAGCATTTT. Translation: CANQKTGFYQPQHF.